In this sample, the clone carrying this TCR beta chain turned up many times. There are 14 residues in the CDR3. The V gene end was trimmed by 5 bases and the J gene end by 7 bases; junction bases not matched to a gene: 4. The data derive from a study of immune heterogeneity within non-small cell lung tumors. The template for each sample was 600 ng of genomic DNA, which had been extracted from bulk tumor tissue. Several biopsies per primary tumor were taken during surgery, spaced as far apart as possible. Curative operations were performed on patients who had untreated, newly diagnosed non-small cell lung cancer. For the TCR beta CDR3, multiplex PCR with 32 V and 13 J primers performed the amplification. TCRdb itself ran the multiplex PCR reads through MiXCR, one entry per CDR3 protein. The sample carries around 10,000 distinct CDR3 sequences, 25% to 30% recorded once.

The TCR was taken from a woman aged 60 to 75 with non-small cell lung cancer. V usage is TRBV12-3 or TRBV12-4 and J usage is TRBJ1-6; 8 positions agree with TRBD1. Sequencing was carried out using lung tumor tissue. As DNA, the CDR3 is TGTGCCAGCAGTCAGGGGGCCCCAAATTCACCCCTCCACTTT. It codes for CASSQGAPNSPLHF.